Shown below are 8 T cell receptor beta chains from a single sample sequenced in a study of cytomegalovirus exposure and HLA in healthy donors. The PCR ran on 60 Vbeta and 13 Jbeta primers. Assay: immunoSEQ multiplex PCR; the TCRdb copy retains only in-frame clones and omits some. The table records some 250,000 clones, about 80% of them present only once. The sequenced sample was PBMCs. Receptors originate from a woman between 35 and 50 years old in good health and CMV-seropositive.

The DNA of the CDR3 is TGTGCCAGCAGCCCCCATGACGGGAGGGTGGTTAGCGGTGGCTACACCTTC. As protein: CASSPHDGRVVSGGYTF. J is TRBJ1-2 and V is TRBV7-2; unclear D gene. Trimming took 5 bases from V and 7 from J, leaving 26 bases between them. The germline CDR1 and CDR2 sequences are SGHTA and FQGNSA. There are 17 residues in the CDR3.

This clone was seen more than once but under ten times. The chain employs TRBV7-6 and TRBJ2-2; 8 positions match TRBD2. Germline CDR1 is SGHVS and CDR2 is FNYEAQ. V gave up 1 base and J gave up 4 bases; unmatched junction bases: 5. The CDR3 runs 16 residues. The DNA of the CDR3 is TGTGCCAGCAGCTTAGGGGGGACTAGTATCACCGGGGAGCTGTTTTTT. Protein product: CASSLGGTSITGELFF.

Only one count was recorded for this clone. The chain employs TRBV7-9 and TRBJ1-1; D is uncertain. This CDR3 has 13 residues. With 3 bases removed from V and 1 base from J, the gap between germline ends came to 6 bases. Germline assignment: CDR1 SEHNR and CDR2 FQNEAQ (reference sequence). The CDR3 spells CASSFTGNTEAFF. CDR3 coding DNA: TGTGCCAGCAGCTTCACTGGGAACACTGAAGCTTTCTTT.

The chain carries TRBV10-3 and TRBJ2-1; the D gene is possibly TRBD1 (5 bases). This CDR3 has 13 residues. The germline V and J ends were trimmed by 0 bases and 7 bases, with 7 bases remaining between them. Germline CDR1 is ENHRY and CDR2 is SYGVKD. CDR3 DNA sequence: TGTGCCATCAGTGAGTCGGGGCAAAATGAGCAGTTCTTC. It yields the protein CAISESGQNEQFF.

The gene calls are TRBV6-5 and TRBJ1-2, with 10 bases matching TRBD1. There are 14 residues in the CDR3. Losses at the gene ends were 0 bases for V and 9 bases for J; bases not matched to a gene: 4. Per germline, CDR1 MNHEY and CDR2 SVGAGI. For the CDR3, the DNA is TGTGCCAGCAGTTACTCCCGACAGGGGGCACGCTACACCTTC. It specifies CASSYSRQGARYTF.

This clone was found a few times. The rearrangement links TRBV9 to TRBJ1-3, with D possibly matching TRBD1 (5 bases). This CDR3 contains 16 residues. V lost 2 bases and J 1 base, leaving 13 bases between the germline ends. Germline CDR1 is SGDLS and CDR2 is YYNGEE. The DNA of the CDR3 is TGTGCCAGCAGCGTTTCCAGCCAGGGTTCTGGAAACACCATATATTTT. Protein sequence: CASSVSSQGSGNTIYF. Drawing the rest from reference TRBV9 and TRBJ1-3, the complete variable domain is DSGVTQTPKHLITATGQRVTLRCSPRSGDLSVYWYQQSLDQGLQFLIQYYNGEERAKGNILERFSAQQFPDLHSELNLSSLELGDSALYFCASSVSSQGSGNTIYFGEGSWLTVV.

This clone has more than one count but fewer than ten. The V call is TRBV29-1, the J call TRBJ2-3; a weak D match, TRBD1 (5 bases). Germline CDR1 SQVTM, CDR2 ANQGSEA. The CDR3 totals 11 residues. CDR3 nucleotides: TGCAGTCAAAAAAAGGGGGATACGCAGTATTTT. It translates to CSQKKGDTQYF.

The CDR3 region is CASSLGRVIEKLFF. The DNA of the CDR3 is TGTGCCAGCAGTTTGGGCAGGGTAATTGAAAAACTGTTTTTT. The rearrangement joins TRBV28 to TRBJ1-4, with TRBD1 as a possible D gene (5 bases). This CDR3 contains 14 residues. The ends were cut back, 3 bases at V and 7 bases at J, with 12 bases in the middle. Looked up from germline, CDR1 is MDHEN and CDR2 is SYDVKM. Based on the CDR3 plus reference TRBV28 and TRBJ1-4, the full variable domain is DVKVTQSSRYLVKRTGEKVFLECVQDMDHENMFWYRQDPGLGLRLIYFSYDVKMKEKGDIPEGYSVSREKKERFSLILESASTNQTSMYLCASSLGRVIEKLFFGSGTQLSVL.